The clone carrying this T cell receptor beta chain was seen more than once but under ten times. This record belongs to a study of T-cell memory formation after mild COVID-19. Study in general: TCR clusters were mostly confined to one donor each.

TCR alpha and TCR beta cDNA libraries carrying sample barcodes and UMIs came from 5'RACE with constant-segment primers. TCRdb redid the calling of the 5' RACE reads with MiXCR, one entry per CDR3 protein. The sample consists of 300,000 or so distinct CDR3 sequences, about 16% of them appearing once. V gave up 4 bases and J gave up 4 bases, with 13 bases separating them. CDR3 length: 14 amino acids. The sequenced sample consisted of PBMCs or a T cell subset sorted from them (not recorded which). The V call is TRBV12-3 or TRBV12-4, the J call TRBJ1-2; no reliable D call. The TCR originated in a man between 18 and 35 years old who had mild COVID-19 (a few samples of this study predate the infection). Cell type and time point are not known. CDR3 bases: TGTGCCAGCAGTTATGGGCAGGTCATCTATGGCTACACCTTC. Amino acids: CASSYGQVIYGYTF.